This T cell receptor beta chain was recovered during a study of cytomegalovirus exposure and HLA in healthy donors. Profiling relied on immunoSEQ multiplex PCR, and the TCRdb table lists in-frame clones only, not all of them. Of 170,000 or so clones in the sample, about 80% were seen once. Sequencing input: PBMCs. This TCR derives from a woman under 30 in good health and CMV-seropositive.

DNA for the CDR3: TGTGCCACACAGCCATCAACGGGACTAGCGGGGACCGGGGAGCTGTTTTTT. The encoded protein is CATQPSTGLAGTGELFF. V gene TRBV2 combines with J gene TRBJ2-2; TRBD2 matches 13 bases. The CDR3 consists of 17 residues. Germline values: CDR1 SNHLY, CDR2 FYNNEI. V lost 10 bases to trimming and J lost 5 bases; unmatched junction nucleotides: 13.